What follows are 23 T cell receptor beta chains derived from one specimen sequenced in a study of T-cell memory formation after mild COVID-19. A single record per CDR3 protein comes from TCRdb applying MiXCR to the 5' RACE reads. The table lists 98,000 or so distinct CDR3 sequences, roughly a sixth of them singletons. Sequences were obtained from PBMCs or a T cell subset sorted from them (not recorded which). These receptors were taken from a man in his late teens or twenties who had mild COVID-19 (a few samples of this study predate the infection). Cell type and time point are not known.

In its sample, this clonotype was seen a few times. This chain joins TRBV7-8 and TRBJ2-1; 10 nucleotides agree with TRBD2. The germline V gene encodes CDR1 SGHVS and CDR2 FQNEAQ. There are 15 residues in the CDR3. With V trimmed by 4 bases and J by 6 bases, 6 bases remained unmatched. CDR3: CASSSLAGVFNEQFF. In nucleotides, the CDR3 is TGTGCCAGCAGCTCGCTAGCGGGGGTATTCAATGAGCAGTTCTTC.

CDR3 region: CAWSQGALTDTQYF. CDR3 DNA sequence: TGTGCCTGGAGTCAAGGAGCGCTCACAGATACGCAGTATTTT. V gene TRBV30 combines with J gene TRBJ2-3; no clear D gene. Germline V gene data show CDR1 as GTSNPN and CDR2 as SVGIG (reference sequence). Trimming took off 2 bases at V and 2 bases at J, with 11 bases between the two ends. The CDR3 covers 14 residues. The entire variable domain, with the rest obtained from reference TRBV30 and TRBJ2-3, is as follows: SQTIHQWPATLVQPVGSPLSLECTVEGTSNPNLYWYRQAAGRGLQLLFYSVGIGQISSEVPQNLSASRPQDRQFILSSKKLLLSDSGFYLCAWSQGALTDTQYFGPGTRLTVL.

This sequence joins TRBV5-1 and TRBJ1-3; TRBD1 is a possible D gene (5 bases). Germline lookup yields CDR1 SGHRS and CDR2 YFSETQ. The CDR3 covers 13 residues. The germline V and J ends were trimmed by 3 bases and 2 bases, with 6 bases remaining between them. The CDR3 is CASSWDPGNTIYF. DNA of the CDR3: TGCGCCAGCAGCTGGGACCCTGGAAACACCATATATTTT.

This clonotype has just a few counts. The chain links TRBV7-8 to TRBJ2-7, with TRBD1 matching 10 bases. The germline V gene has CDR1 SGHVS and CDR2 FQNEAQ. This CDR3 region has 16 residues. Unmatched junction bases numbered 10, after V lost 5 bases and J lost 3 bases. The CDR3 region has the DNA TGTGCCAGCAGCCCAGGGGGGACAGGGGCAAGCTACGAGCAGTACGTC. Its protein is CASSPGGTGASYEQYV.

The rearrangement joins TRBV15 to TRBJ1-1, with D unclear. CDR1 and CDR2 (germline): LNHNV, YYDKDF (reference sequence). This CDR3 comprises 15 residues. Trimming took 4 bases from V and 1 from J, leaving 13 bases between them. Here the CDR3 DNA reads TGTGCCACCAGCATAAGGAGCCAGCGGAACACTGAAGCTTTCTTT. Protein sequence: CATSIRSQRNTEAFF.

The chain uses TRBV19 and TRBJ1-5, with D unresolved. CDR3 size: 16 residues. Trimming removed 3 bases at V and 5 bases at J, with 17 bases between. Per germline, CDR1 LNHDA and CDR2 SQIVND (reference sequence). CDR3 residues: CASSIVPLGIYQPQHF. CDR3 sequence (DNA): TGTGCCAGTAGTATCGTCCCTCTGGGAATTTATCAGCCCCAGCATTTT.

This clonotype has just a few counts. In DNA form, the CDR3 reads TGCAGTGCTAGTGGCCGACTAGCGGTAAGCACAGATACGCAGTATTTT. It yields the protein CSASGRLAVSTDTQYF. The chain links TRBV20-1 to TRBJ2-3; 9 bases line up with TRBD2. V lost 3 bases to trimming and J lost 0 bases; unmatched junction nucleotides: 7. Germline CDR1 DFQATT, CDR2 SNEGSKA (reference sequence). The CDR3 runs 16 residues.

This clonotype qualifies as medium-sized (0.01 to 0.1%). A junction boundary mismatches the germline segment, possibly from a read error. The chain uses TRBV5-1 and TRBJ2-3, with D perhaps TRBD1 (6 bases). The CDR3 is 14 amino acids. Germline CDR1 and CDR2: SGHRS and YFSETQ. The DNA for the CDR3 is TGTGCCAGCAGCTTAGGACAGAGCACAGATACGCAGTATTTT. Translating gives CASSLGQSTDTQYF.

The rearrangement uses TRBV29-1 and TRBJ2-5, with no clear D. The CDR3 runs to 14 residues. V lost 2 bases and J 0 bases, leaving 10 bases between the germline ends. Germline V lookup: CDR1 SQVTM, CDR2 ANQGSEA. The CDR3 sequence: CSVERGRHQETQYF. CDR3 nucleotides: TGCAGCGTTGAAAGAGGACGTCACCAAGAGACCCAGTACTTC. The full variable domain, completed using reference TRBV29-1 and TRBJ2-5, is SAVISQKPSRDICQRGTSLTIQCQVDSQVTMMFWYRQQPGQSLTLIATANQGSEATYESGFVIDKFPISRPNLTFSTLTVSNMSPEDSSIYLCSVERGRHQETQYFGPGTRLLVL.

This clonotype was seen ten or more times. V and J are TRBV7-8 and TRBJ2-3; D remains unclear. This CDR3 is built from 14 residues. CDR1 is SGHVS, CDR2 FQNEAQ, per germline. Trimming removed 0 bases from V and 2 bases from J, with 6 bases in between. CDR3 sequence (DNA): TGTGCCAGCAGCTTAGCTGATTACACAGATACGCAGTATTTT. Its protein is CASSLADYTDTQYF.

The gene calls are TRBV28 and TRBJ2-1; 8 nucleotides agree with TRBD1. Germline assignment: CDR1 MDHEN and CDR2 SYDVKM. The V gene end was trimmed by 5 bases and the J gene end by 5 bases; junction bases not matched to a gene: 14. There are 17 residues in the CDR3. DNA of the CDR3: TGTGCCAGCAGTCTTATGCCCCGCGGGGACAGGAACAATGAGCAGTTCTTC. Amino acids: CASSLMPRGDRNNEQFF.

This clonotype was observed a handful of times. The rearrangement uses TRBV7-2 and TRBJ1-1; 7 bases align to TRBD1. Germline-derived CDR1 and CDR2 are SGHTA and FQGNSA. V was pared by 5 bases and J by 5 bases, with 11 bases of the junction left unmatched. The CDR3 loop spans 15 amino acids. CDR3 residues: CASSVRQGIGTEAFF. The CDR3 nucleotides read TGTGCCAGCAGCGTAAGACAGGGAATTGGTACTGAAGCTTTCTTT.

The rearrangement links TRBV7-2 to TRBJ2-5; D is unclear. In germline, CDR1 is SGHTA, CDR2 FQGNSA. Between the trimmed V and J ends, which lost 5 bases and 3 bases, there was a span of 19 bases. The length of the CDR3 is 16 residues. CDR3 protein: CASSDPYALEEETQYF. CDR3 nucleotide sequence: TGTGCCAGCAGCGATCCATATGCTCTGGAAGAAGAGACCCAGTACTTC.

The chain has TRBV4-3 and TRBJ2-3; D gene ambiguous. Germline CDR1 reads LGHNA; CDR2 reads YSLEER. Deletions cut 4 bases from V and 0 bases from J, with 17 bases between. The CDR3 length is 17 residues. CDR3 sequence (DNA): TGCGCCAGCAGCCTGCTCCCTCGAGCGAAGAGCACAGATACGCAGTATTTT. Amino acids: CASSLLPRAKSTDTQYF.

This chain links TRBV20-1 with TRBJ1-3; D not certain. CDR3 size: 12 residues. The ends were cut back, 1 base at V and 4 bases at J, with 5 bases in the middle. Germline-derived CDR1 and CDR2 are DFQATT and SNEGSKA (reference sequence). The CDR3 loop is CSARGGGNTIYF. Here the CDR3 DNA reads TGCAGTGCTAGAGGAGGGGGAAACACCATATATTTT.

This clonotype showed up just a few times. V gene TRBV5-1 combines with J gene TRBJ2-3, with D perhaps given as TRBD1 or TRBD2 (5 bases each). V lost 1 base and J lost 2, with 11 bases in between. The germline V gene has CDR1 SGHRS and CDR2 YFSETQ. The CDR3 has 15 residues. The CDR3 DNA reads TGCGCCAGCAGCTTGCCCGGGGCGAACACAGATACGCAGTATTTT. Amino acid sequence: CASSLPGANTDTQYF.

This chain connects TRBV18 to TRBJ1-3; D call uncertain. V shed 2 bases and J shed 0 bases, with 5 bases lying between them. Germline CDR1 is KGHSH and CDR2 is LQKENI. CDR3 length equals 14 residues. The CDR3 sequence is CASSPVSSGNTIYF. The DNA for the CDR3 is TGTGCCAGCTCACCAGTCAGCTCTGGAAACACCATATATTTT.

In nucleotides, the CDR3 is TGTGCCAGCGTGGTAAAAGGGGGGGGCCGAGATGATACGCAGTATTTT. Its translation: CASVVKGGGRDDTQYF. The chain joins TRBV7-2 to TRBJ2-3; possible D gene TRBD2, 7 bases. Germline CDR1 reads SGHTA; CDR2 reads FQGNSA. CDR3 length: 16 residues. V was shortened by 8 bases and J by 6 bases, with 24 bases between the two germline ends. The full variable domain, rest sourced from reference TRBV7-2 and TRBJ2-3, is GAGVSQSPSNKVTEKGKDVELRCDPISGHTALYWYRQSLGQGLEFLIYFQGNSAPDKSGLPSDRFSAERTGGSVSTLTIQRTQQEDSAVYLCASVVKGGGRDDTQYFGPGTRLTVL.

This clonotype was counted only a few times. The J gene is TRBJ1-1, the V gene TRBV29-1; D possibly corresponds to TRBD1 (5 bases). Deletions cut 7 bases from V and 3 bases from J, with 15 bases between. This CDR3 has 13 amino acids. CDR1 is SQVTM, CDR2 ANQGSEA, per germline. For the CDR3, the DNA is TGCAGCGGTACCAGGGACGGGGACACTGAAGCTTTCTTT. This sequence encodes CSGTRDGDTEAFF.

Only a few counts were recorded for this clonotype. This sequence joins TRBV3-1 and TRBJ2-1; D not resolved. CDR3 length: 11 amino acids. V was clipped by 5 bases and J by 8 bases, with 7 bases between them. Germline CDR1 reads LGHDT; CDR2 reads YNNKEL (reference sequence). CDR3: CASSADYEQFF. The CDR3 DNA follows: TGTGCCAGCAGCGCCGACTATGAGCAGTTCTTC.

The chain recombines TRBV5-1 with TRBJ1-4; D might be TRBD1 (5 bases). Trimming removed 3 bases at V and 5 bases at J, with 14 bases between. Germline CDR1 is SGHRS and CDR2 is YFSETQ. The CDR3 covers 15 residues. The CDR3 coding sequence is TGCGCCAGCAGCTCAGGACGTTCAGGGAATGAAAAACTGTTTTTT. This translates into CASSSGRSGNEKLFF.

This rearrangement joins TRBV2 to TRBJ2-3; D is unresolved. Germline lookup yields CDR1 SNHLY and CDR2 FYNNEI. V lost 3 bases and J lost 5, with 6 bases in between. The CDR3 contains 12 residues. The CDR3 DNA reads TGTGCCAGCAGTGAGTCTAGAGATACGCAGTATTTT. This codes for CASSESRDTQYF.

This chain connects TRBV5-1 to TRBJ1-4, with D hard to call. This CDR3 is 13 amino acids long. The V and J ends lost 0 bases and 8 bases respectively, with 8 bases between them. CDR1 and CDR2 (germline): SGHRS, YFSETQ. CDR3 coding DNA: TGCGCCAGCAGCTTGGGACAACCGGAAAAACTGTTTTTT. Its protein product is CASSLGQPEKLFF. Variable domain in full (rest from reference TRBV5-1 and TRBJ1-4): KAGVTQTPRYLIKTRGQQVTLSCSPISGHRSVSWYQQTPGQGLQFLFEYFSETQRNKGNFPGRFSGRQFSNSRSEMNVSTLELGDSALYLCASSLGQPEKLFFGSGTQLSVL.